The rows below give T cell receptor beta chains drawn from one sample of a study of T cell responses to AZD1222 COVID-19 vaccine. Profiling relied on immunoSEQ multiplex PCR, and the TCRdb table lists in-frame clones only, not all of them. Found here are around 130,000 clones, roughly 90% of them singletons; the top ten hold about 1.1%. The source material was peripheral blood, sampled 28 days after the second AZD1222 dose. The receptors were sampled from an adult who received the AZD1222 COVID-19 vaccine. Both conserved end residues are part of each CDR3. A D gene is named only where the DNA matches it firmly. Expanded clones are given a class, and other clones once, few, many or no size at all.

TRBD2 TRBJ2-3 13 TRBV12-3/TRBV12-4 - CASGVRGADTQYF TGTGCCAGCGGAGTGCGGGGGGCAGATACGCAGTATTTT
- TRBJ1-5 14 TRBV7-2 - CASSFPEGAQPQHF TGTGCCAGCAGCTTTCCTGAAGGGGCTCAGCCCCAGCATTTT
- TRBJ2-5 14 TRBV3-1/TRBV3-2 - CASSPEPGQETQYF TGTGCCAGCAGCCCGGAACCGGGGCAAGAGACCCAGTACTTC
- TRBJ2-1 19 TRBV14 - CASSQVGRKRGNVYNEQFF TGTGCCAGCAGCCAAGTTGGCAGGAAGAGAGGTAATGTCTACAATGAGCAGTTCTTC
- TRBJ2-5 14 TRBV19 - CASSTRGDRETQYF TGTGCCAGTAGTACTAGAGGGGACCGGGAGACCCAGTACTTC
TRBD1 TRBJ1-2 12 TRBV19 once CASRTGRYGYTF TGTGCCAGCAGGACAGGGAGGTATGGCTACACCTTC
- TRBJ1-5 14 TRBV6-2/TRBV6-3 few CASSYSGVGQPQHF TGTGCCAGCAGTTACTCAGGAGTGGGCCAGCCCCAGCATTTT
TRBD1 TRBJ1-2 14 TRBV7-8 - CASSSGQGDYGYTF TGTGCCAGCAGCTCGGGACAGGGTGACTATGGCTACACCTTC
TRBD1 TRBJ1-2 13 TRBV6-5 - CASRLTGNHGYTF TGTGCCAGCAGACTGACAGGGAACCATGGCTACACCTTC
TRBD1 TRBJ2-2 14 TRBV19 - CASSGTVNTGELFF TGTGCCAGTTCCGGGACAGTTAACACCGGGGAGCTGTTTTTT